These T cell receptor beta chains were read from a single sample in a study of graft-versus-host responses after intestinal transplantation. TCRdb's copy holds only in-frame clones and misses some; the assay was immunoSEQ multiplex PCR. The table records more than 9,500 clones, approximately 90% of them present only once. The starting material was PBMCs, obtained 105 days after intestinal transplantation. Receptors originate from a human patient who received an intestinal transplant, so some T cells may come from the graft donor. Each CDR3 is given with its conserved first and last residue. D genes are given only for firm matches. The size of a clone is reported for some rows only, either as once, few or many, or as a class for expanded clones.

DNA: TGCAGCGTTGTCCAGGGGCGACCGGCCGAGCAGTACTTC; CDR3: CSVVQGRPAEQYF; size: .; J: TRBJ2-7; D: .; V: TRBV29-1
DNA: TGCGCCAGCAGCTTGGGGAGCGAGGGTGAGACCCAGTACTTC; CDR3: CASSLGSEGETQYF; size: .; J: TRBJ2-5; D: .; V: TRBV5-1
DNA: TGCGCCAGCAGCTCCGGTAGCGGGGGATACAATGAGCAGTTCTTC; CDR3: CASSSGSGGYNEQFF; size: .; J: TRBJ2-1; D: TRBD2; V: TRBV5-1
DNA: TGTGCCAGCAGCGGTGGGATCACTAGCGCAGATACGCAGTATTTT; CDR3: CASSGGITSADTQYF; size: .; J: TRBJ2-3; D: TRBD2; V: TRBV6-5
DNA: TGTGCCAGCAGCCGGGGACAGGGGGACAATGAGCAGTTCTTC; CDR3: CASSRGQGDNEQFF; size: .; J: TRBJ2-1; D: TRBD1; V: TRBV7-3
DNA: TGTGCCAGCAGGCGCCCCCCAGGGGGAGCTTTCTTT; CDR3: CASRRPPGGAFF; size: .; J: TRBJ1-1; D: TRBD1; V: TRBV2
DNA: TGTGCCAGCAGTGAGACGGAGACCCAGTACTTC; CDR3: CASSETETQYF; size: .; J: TRBJ2-5; D: .; V: TRBV2
DNA: TGTGCCAGCGAAGGGAGACAGCTGTTTTTT; CDR3: CASEGRQLFF; size: .; J: TRBJ1-4; D: .; V: TRBV2
DNA: TGTGCCAGCAGCGAGAGATGCCGGGACAGAGATAATTCACCCCTCCACTTT; CDR3: CASSERCRDRDNSPLHF; size: .; J: TRBJ1-6; D: TRBD1; V: TRBV9
DNA: TGTGCCAGCAGCGTAGTAGCGAGCGGGGGGGTCAATGAGCAGTTCTTC; CDR3: CASSVVASGGVNEQFF; size: few; J: TRBJ2-1; D: TRBD2; V: TRBV9
DNA: TGTGCCAGCAGCCACAGGGGCCAAGGATACTTC; CDR3: CASSHRGQGYF; size: .; J: TRBJ2-7; D: TRBD1; V: TRBV6-5
DNA: TGTGCCAGCAGCTTCGGGGAGATAGTGGATGAGCAGTTCTTC; CDR3: CASSFGEIVDEQFF; size: once; J: TRBJ2-1; D: .; V: TRBV11-2
DNA: TGTGCCAGCAGTCCAGTAAACACTGAAGCTTTCTTT; CDR3: CASSPVNTEAFF; size: .; J: TRBJ1-1; D: .; V: TRBV7-9
DNA: TGTGCCAGCAGTGGGGGGGGCGGCAATCAGCCCCAGCATTTT; CDR3: CASSGGGGNQPQHF; size: .; J: TRBJ1-5; D: .; V: TRBV2
DNA: TGTGCCAGTAGTATAGATGGAGGAGAGACCCAGTACTTC; CDR3: CASSIDGGETQYF; size: .; J: TRBJ2-5; D: .; V: TRBV19
DNA: TGTGCCAGTAGTACCCCCTCTCTAGGGACCCAGTACTTC; CDR3: CASSTPSLGTQYF; size: .; J: TRBJ2-5; D: .; V: TRBV19
DNA: TGTGCCAGCAGTGACTCGGGTTCGTTCTTT; CDR3: CASSDSGSFF; size: .; J: TRBJ1-1; D: .; V: TRBV6-4
DNA: TGTGCCAGCAGCTTAGGGACAGCCTGGTATGGCTACACCTTC; CDR3: CASSLGTAWYGYTF; size: .; J: TRBJ1-2; D: .; V: TRBV7-9
DNA: TGTGCCAGCAACCGGGACATGTCCTACGAGCAGTACTTC; CDR3: CASNRDMSYEQYF; size: once; J: TRBJ2-7; D: .; V: TRBV2
DNA: TGTGCCCGCATGGGACTAGCGGGGGGGTGGGAGACCCAGTACTTC; CDR3: CARMGLAGGWETQYF; size: .; J: TRBJ2-5; D: TRBD2; V: TRBV2
DNA: TGCGCCAGCAGCTTACCCGGGACTAGACAAGATACGCAGTATTTT; CDR3: CASSLPGTRQDTQYF; size: .; J: TRBJ2-3; D: TRBD2; V: TRBV4-1
DNA: TGTGCCAGCAGTTTAGGTGGGGGGAATGAGCAGTTCTTC; CDR3: CASSLGGGNEQFF; size: .; J: TRBJ2-1; D: .; V: TRBV27
DNA: TGTGCCAGCAGTTACGGCCCCTCGAACACCGGGGAGCTGTTTTTT; CDR3: CASSYGPSNTGELFF; size: .; J: TRBJ2-2; D: .; V: TRBV6-5
DNA: TGTGCCAGCAGCTTAGTGATAGCTCCCAATGAGCAGTTCTTC; CDR3: CASSLVIAPNEQFF; size: .; J: TRBJ2-1; D: .; V: TRBV13
DNA: TGTGCCAGCAGCAAAGGGGGGGCGGGGGGAGCTACCGGGGAGCTGTTTTTT; CDR3: CASSKGGAGGATGELFF; size: few; J: TRBJ2-2; D: .; V: TRBV21-1
DNA: TGTGCCAGCAACGGGGGACTGGCGAACACCGGGGAGCTGTTTTTT; CDR3: CASNGGLANTGELFF; size: .; J: TRBJ2-2; D: .; V: TRBV2